The clone carrying this T cell receptor (beta chain) was observed once. These data are taken from a study of cytomegalovirus exposure and HLA in healthy donors. PCR used 60 Vbeta primers and 13 Jbeta primers. The protocol was immunoSEQ multiplex PCR, while the TCRdb copy is restricted to in-frame clones and leaves out a portion. The repertoire has 150,000 to 200,000 clones, roughly four fifths of them found once; the top ten carry 1.5% to 1.9%. This TCR was sampled from a middle-aged man in good health and CMV-seronegative. The specimen sequenced was PBMCs.

The CDR3 region has the DNA TGTGCCAGTAGTCCACCGGGGGGAATGAACACTGAAGCTTTCTTT. This sequence encodes CASSPPGGMNTEAFF. This rearrangement joins TRBV19 to TRBJ1-1; D possibly corresponds to TRBD1 (5 bases). The V gene lost 5 bases and the J gene lost 0 bases, with 13 bases spanning the gap. CDR3 length equals 15 residues. Germline V gives CDR1 LNHDA, CDR2 SQIVND (reference sequence).